This TCR beta chain is drawn from a study of blood T cells in healthy people across ages (dated by TCRdb to the mid-2010s). At the level of the whole study: In model experiments, roughly one uniquely barcoded TCR beta cDNA molecule per two T cells was captured by template switching. Age-related changes in TCR beta repertoire diversity were measured in the study by deep sequencing normalized with unique cDNA molecular identifiers. For two donors (one aged 18 to 30 and one aged 80 or older), the study analyzed two additional independent replicas of 1 million unique cDNA reads from the same blood draw. Four age groups were formed from the donors: young (average roughly 16 years), middle-aged (around 39), aged (under 70) and long-lived (less than 85). To avoid experimental bias, donors of different ages were distributed randomly across sequencing lanes.

Comment on this clonotype: This clone's antigen is unknown. No much larger clone exists at a distance of one base, and base qualities are not known.

The CDR3 covers 13 residues, taking in both the cysteine and the phenylalanine. The entry retains the CDR3 DNA only, 39 bases that are in frame from base 1. CDR1 and CDR2 are read off the germline V gene (reference sequence) as SSHAT and FNYEAQ. Donors were 40 or so systemically healthy Caucasian individuals from Russia aged roughly 6 to 95 years. Each donor gave 8 to 10 milliliters of peripheral blood, drawn into EDTA-treated Vacutainer tubes. PBMCs were isolated by Ficoll-Paque density-gradient centrifugation, with at least 6 million obtained per sample. Trizol reagent was used to extract total RNA from PBMCs, with at least 6 micrograms per sample. Naive CD45RAhigh/CD27high T cell percentages were measured by flow cytometry on a PBMC aliquot from every donor. Overall results and qualifications from the work: Since profiling was done on bulk unsorted PBMCs, naive and antigen-experienced compartments could not be conclusively compared. Observed TCR beta diversity per million T cells fell roughly linearly with age, and a significant reduction was already apparent by age about 43. Compared with the aged group, more naive CD4+ T cells, fewer expanded clones and increased TCR diversity were shown by the long-lived group, suggesting age selection. Because donor CMV infection status was unknown, age-related changes in expanded clonotypes were potentially confounded. A strong correlation was found between observed TCR beta diversity and the percentage of naive T cells measured by flow cytometry. Estimates of total diversity from one million sequenced T cells were regarded as lower bounds and underestimates.

Libraries were constructed by 5' RACE. TCRdb shows the sequencer as Illumina HiSeq 2500. A second roughly 6 to 12 cycle PCR used a sample-barcoded 5' primer and a J-beta primer mix. Each TCR beta cDNA molecule received a unique molecular identifier from a template-switch 5' adaptor carrying 12 random nucleotides. Each sample yielded at least 2.5 million CDR3-containing paired-end reads. The Mint cDNA synthesis kit, primed by a TRBC-specific oligonucleotide, was used to synthesize first-strand cDNA from all RNA. After uracil-DNA glycosylase treatment, a first 18-cycle PCR used universal primers M1SS and BC2_uni_R on all cDNA. Under the source paper's analysis protocol: Normalization of each sample was performed by random selection of 1 million high-quality reads, each carrying a distinct molecular identifier. Reads with shared molecular identifiers were discarded instead of being binned into consensus sequences. CDR3 identification, clonotype clustering and error correction used MiTCR with a Q25 quality threshold and the strictest error-elimination algorithm. A nonparametric unseen species model with Euler transformation was used to estimate a lower bound on total TCR beta diversity. TCRdb ran its own pipeline on the public reads, namely fastp trimming at Q25 and MiXCR clone calling, and kept in-frame beta chains. Every CDR3 protein is listed once, alongside the most common genes and DNA of its rows. TCRdb, not the original authors, processed these V and J calls. The sample table records approximately 810,000 distinct CDR3 sequences; 25% to 30% of these occur just once. 17% of the sample belongs to the ten largest clones.

The source is a woman older than 75 in good health. The specimen was blood. The V and J segments used are TRBV7-7 and TRBJ2-1; TRBD2 agrees with 8 junctional bases. The DNA sequence follows: TGTGCTAGCTCGACGGGAGGGGAGTATGAGCAGTTCTTC. The encoded protein is CASSTGGEYEQFF. Here the CDR3 is joined to the reference TRBV7-7 and TRBJ2-1 genes, and the full variable domain is: GAGVSQSPRYKVTKRGQDVTLRCDPISSHATLYWYQQALGQGPEFLTYFNYEAQPDKSGLPSDRFSAERPEGSISTLTIQRTEQRDSAMYRCASSTGGEYEQFFGPGTRLTVL.